This entry lists 10 T cell receptor beta chains sequenced from one sample in a study of shared clonotypes between healthy human individuals. Data came from immunoSEQ multiplex PCR; TCRdb stores just in-frame clones and leaves some out. The sample lists about 2.1 million clones, about 94% occurring once. CD8 cells regarded as naive lacked CD45RO, were positively chosen for CCR7, and omitted terminally differentiated effector memory CD45RA+ cells. The sequencing sample was made of naive CD8+ T cells from PBMCs. The source of these receptors is a man aged 18 to 29 in good health. Some clones in this sample may be carry-over from other donors' samples.

V is TRBV19 and J is TRBJ2-1, with 8 nucleotides matching TRBD2. The CDR3 is 16 residues long. Looked up from germline, CDR1 is LNHDA and CDR2 is SQIVND (reference sequence). V was clipped by 7 bases and J by 2 bases; unmatched bases: 10. CDR3 bases: TGTGCCAGTACCCCCCAGGTAGCGGGAACCTACAATGAGCAGTTCTTC. Encoded protein: CASTPQVAGTYNEQFF.

The chain is built from TRBV7-3 and TRBJ2-2; 9 bases align to TRBD2. The CDR3 extends over 19 amino acids. Trimming cost V 11 bases and J 7 bases; bases outside gene matches: 26. Per germline, CDR1 SGHTA and CDR2 FQGTGA. The CDR3 sequence is CAAKGSGSGSVGEGGELFF. The CDR3 nucleotides are TGTGCCGCGAAAGGGTCGGGTAGCGGGAGCGTCGGTGAGGGCGGGGAGCTGTTTTTT.

The chain recombines TRBV7-9 with TRBJ2-1; 7 nucleotides match TRBD2. This CDR3 comprises 14 residues. V dropped 5 bases and J dropped 8; count of bases not matched to a gene: 9. CDR1 is SEHNR, CDR2 FQNEAQ, per germline (reference sequence). The CDR3 nucleotides are TGTGCCAGCAGCCCACGGGAGGCCTTCTATGAGCAGTTCTTC. Translating gives CASSPREAFYEQFF.

The CDR3 nucleotides read TGTGCCAGCAGTTTCAGGGGGTGGGAGACCCAGTACTTC. It codes for CASSFRGWETQYF. V is TRBV28 and J is TRBJ2-5; 7 nucleotides agree with TRBD1. Trimming cost V 3 bases and J 5 bases; bases outside gene matches: 3. The CDR3 consists of 13 residues. Germline V gives CDR1 MDHEN, CDR2 SYDVKM.

This rearrangement joins TRBV10-3 to TRBJ2-3; D call uncertain. The V gene's germline CDR1 is ENHRY and CDR2 SYGVKD. Trimming pared 2 bases from V and 1 base from J, leaving 13 bases between. The CDR3 is 16 amino acids. CDR3 sequence: CAISETSFEGTDTQYF. The CDR3 DNA is TGTGCCATCAGTGAGACCTCCTTCGAGGGCACAGATACGCAGTATTTT.

This clone was observed once. The rearrangement links TRBV29-1 to TRBJ2-1; 13 bases are a match to TRBD2. Germline V gene lookup returns CDR1 SQVTM and CDR2 ANQGSEA. The junction had 5 bases not matched to a gene; V was cut back by 7 bases and J by 5 bases. The CDR3 consists of 14 residues. CDR3 DNA sequence: TGCAGCGGTGCCGGGACTAGCGGGGACAATGAGCAGTTCTTC. It translates to CSGAGTSGDNEQFF.

The V and J genes are TRBV7-6 and TRBJ2-1, with a weak D call TRBD2 (6 bases). CDR1 and CDR2 (germline): SGHVS, FNYEAQ. V lost 1 base, J lost 4 bases, and 11 bases lay in between. This CDR3 is built from 15 residues. CDR3 DNA sequence: TGTGCCAGCAGCTTAGGTAGCGGACCATACAATGAGCAGTTCTTC. It specifies CASSLGSGPYNEQFF.

The chain combines TRBV6-5 with TRBJ1-5; no definite D call. CDR1 and CDR2 (germline): MNHEY, SVGAGI. The CDR3 covers 15 residues. Trimming removed 0 bases at V and 2 bases at J, with 8 bases between. The CDR3 region has the DNA TGTGCCAGCAGTTACTCGACCGGCCGCAATCAGCCCCAGCATTTT. Translation gives CASSYSTGRNQPQHF.

The chain has TRBV27 and TRBJ1-1; 11 bases fit TRBD1. The CDR3 is 19 residues long. The ends lost 8 bases at V and 2 bases at J; junction bases unmatched: 19. Germline CDR1 reads MNHEY; CDR2 reads SMNVEV (reference sequence). The CDR3 DNA reads TGTGCCAGCCGACCCGCCCGGGGACAGGGGGTCTTTGGAAACACTGAAGCTTTCTTT. It encodes CASRPARGQGVFGNTEAFF.

The V and J genes are TRBV29-1 and TRBJ2-7, with 11 bases aligning to TRBD1. The CDR3 runs to 13 residues. Trimming at V came to 6 bases and at J to 7 bases, leaving 8 bases not matched to a gene. Germline CDR1 SQVTM, CDR2 ANQGSEA. CDR3 DNA: TGCAGCGTGGACGGACAGGGGGCGCTTGAGCAGTACTTC. Translating gives CSVDGQGALEQYF.